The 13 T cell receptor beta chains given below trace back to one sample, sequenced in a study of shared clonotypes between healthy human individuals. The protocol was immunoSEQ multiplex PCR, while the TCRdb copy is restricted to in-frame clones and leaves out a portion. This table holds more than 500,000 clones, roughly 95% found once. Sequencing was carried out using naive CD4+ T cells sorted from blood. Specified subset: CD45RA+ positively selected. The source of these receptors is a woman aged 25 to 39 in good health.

The DNA of the CDR3 is TGTGCCAGCAGCTTAGCGAGGACAGGGGATGGCTACACCTTC. Residues: CASSLARTGDGYTF. The J gene is TRBJ1-2, the V gene TRBV7-9; the match to TRBD1 covers 9 bases. The CDR3 loop spans 14 amino acids. Trimming removed 0 bases from V and 6 bases from J; junction bases left unmatched: 2. Germline V lookup: CDR1 SEHNR, CDR2 FQNEAQ (reference sequence).

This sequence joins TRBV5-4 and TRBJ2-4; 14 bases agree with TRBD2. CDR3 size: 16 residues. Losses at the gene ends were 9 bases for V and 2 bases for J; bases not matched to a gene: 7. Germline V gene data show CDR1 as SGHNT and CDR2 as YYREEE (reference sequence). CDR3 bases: TGTGCCACTGGACTAGCGGGAGGTGCGACCAAAAACATTCAGTACTTC. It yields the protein CATGLAGGATKNIQYF.

The CDR3 here is CASNNPGGANLAGANVLTF. CDR3 bases: TGTGCCAGCAACAACCCCGGGGGCGCGAACCTCGCTGGGGCCAACGTCCTGACTTTC. The chain combines TRBV7-6 with TRBJ2-6, with D perhaps given as TRBD1 or TRBD2 (6 bases each). This CDR3 is 19 amino acids long. Germline V gene lookup returns CDR1 SGHVS and CDR2 FNYEAQ. Trimming pared 7 bases from V and 2 bases from J, leaving 24 bases between.

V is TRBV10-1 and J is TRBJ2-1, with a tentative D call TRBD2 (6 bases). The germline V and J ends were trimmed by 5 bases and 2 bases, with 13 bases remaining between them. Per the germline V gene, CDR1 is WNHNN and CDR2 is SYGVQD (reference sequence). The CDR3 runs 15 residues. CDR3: CASSRTSSTYNEQFF. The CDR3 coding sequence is TGCGCCAGCAGTAGAACTAGCAGCACCTACAATGAGCAGTTCTTC.

The CDR3, as DNA: TGTGCCAGTAGTCTTGTAGCTGGTTCGGGCTACACCTTC. Protein: CASSLVAGSGYTF. The chain employs TRBV19 and TRBJ1-2, with D hard to call. Trimming took 5 bases from V and 8 from J, leaving 15 bases between them. CDR3 size: 13 residues. Per germline, CDR1 LNHDA and CDR2 SQIVND (reference sequence).

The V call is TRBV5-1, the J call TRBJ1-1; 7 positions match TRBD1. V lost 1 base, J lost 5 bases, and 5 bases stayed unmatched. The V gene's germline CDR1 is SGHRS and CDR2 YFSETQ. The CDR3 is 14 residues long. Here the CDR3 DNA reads TGCGCCAGCAGCTTGTCGGCAGGGGGGACTGAAGCTTTCTTT. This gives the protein CASSLSAGGTEAFF.

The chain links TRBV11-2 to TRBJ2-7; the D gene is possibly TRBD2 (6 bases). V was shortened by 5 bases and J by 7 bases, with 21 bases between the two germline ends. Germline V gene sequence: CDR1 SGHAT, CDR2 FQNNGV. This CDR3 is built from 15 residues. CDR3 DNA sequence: TGTGCCAGCAGCCCCCGACTTATTGAGGGAGGAGAGCAGTACTTC. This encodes CASSPRLIEGGEQYF.

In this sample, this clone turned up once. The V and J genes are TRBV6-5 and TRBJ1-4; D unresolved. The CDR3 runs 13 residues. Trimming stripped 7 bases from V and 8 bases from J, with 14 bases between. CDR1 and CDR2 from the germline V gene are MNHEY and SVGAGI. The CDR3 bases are TGTGCCAGCACCACCGCGGTGGGGGAAAAACTGTTTTTT. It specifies CASTTAVGEKLFF.

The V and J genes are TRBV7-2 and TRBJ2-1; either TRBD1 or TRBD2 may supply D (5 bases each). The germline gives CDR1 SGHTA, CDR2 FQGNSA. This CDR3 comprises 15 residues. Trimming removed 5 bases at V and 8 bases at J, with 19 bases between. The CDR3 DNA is TGTGCCAGCAGCGGGGTGGCAGGGATGGGGGATGAGCAGTTCTTC. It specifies CASSGVAGMGDEQFF.

CDR3: CASSFPNGRAGSEQFF. In DNA form, the CDR3 reads TGTGCCAGCAGTTTCCCGAACGGGAGGGCCGGGAGTGAGCAGTTCTTC. V is TRBV28 and J is TRBJ2-1; 8 bases are a match to TRBD2. Germline V gives CDR1 MDHEN, CDR2 SYDVKM. The CDR3 totals 16 residues. J gave up 9 bases and V 3 bases, and 13 bases lay outside the gene matches. The full variable domain, completed using reference TRBV28 and TRBJ2-1, is DVKVTQSSRYLVKRTGEKVFLECVQDMDHENMFWYRQDPGLGLRLIYFSYDVKMKEKGDIPEGYSVSREKKERFSLILESASTNQTSMYLCASSFPNGRAGSEQFFGPGTRLTVL.

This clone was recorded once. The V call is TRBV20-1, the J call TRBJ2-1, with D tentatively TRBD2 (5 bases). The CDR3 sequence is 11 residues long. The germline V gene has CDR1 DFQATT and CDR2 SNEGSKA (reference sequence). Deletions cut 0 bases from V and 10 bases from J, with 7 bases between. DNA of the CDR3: TGCAGTGCTAGAGACGGGGTAGAGCAGTTCTTC. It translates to CSARDGVEQFF.

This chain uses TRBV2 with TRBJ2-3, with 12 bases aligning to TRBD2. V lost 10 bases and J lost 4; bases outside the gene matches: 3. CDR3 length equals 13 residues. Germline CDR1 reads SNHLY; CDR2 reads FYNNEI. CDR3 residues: CAIRLAGADTQYF. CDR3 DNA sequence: TGTGCCATCCGACTAGCGGGAGCAGATACGCAGTATTTT. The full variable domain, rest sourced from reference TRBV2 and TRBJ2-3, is EPEVTQTPSHQVTQMGQEVILRCVPISNHLYFYWYRQILGQKVEFLVSFYNNEISEKSEIFDDQFSVERPDGSNFTLKIRSTKLEDSAMYFCAIRLAGADTQYFGPGTRLTVL.

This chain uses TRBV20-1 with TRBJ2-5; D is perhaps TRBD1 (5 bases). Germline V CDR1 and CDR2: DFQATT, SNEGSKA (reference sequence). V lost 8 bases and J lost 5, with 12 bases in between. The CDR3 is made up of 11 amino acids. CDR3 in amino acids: CSWKGKETQYF. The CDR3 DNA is TGCAGTTGGAAGGGGAAGGAGACCCAGTACTTC.